This TCR beta chain was documented in a study of blood T cell repertoires in COVID-19. The wider study: Some COVID-19 samples were acute and others convalescent; all came from the United States, Italy and Spain. T cells, B-cell-depleted T cells, or PBMCs provided the cDNA or gDNA that served as material.

Germline V CDR1 and CDR2: LGHDT, YNNKEL (reference sequence). Trimming removed 4 bases from V and 4 bases from J, with 20 bases in between. CDR3 length: 16 residues. Methods used by the authors: Amplification of reference gene primers provided the estimated nucleated cell counts. The repertoire was sequenced with immunoSEQ multiplex PCR; TCRdb's copy has only in-frame clones and lacks some. The V and J calls and clone size come from that table; D and trimming were worked out from the DNA. The data contain around 76,000 clones, around 80% of them seen just once; the ten biggest clones take up 28%. The chain carries TRBV3-1 (or the pseudogene TRBV3-2) and TRBJ2-7; weak D call: TRBD1 (6 bases). The clonotype comes from a woman older than 75 with active or convalescent COVID-19. Sequencing was carried out using peripheral blood. The CDR3 region has the DNA TGTGCCAGCAGCCGCCGAGAACAGGGTACACTTTACGAGCAGTACTTC. Its translation: CASSRREQGTLYEQYF.